The 12 T cell receptor beta chains below come from one sample, sequenced in a study of glioma-infiltrating T cells after dendritic cell vaccination. Time point in this sample: after dendritic cell vaccination, including at tumor progression/relapse. The assay was immunoSEQ multiplex PCR, and TCRdb's table has in-frame clones only and misses some. Among some 110,000 clones listed, around 91% were seen once. The material sequenced was blood, taken after dendritic cell vaccination. The receptors derive from a human donor with glioblastoma.

The chain is built from TRBV7-9 and TRBJ2-3, with 7 bases identical to TRBD2. The V gene end was trimmed by 0 bases and the J gene end by 6 bases; junction bases not matched to a gene: 12. Looked up from germline, CDR1 is SEHNR and CDR2 is FQNEAQ (reference sequence). The CDR3 extends over 17 amino acids. The chain's CDR3 is CASSLALAGGGGDTQYF. The CDR3 coding sequence is TGTGCCAGCAGCTTAGCCTTAGCGGGCGGAGGAGGGGATACGCAGTATTTT.

This clone is medium-sized. This chain links TRBV19 with TRBJ1-5; weak D call: TRBD1 (6 bases). The CDR3 is 12 residues long. Looked up from germline, CDR1 is LNHDA and CDR2 is SQIVND (reference sequence). Trimming cost V 7 bases and J 4 bases, with 8 bases left between them. CDR3 amino acids: CASKGGNQPQHF. In DNA form, the CDR3 reads TGTGCCAGTAAAGGGGGAAATCAGCCCCAGCATTTT.

The chain recombines TRBV11-2 with TRBJ2-1; D is perhaps TRBD2 (5 bases). CDR3 size: 14 residues. The germline gives CDR1 SGHAT, CDR2 FQNNGV. The germline V and J ends were trimmed by 1 base and 8 bases, with 12 bases remaining between them. The CDR3 nucleotides are TGTGCCAGCAGCTTAGTAAAGCGGCTCGATGAGCAGTTCTTC. Protein sequence: CASSLVKRLDEQFF. The complete variable domain, with remaining parts taken from reference TRBV11-2 and TRBJ2-1, reads EAGVAQSPRYKIIEKRQSVAFWCNPISGHATLYWYQQILGQGPKLLIQFQNNGVVDDSQLPKDRFSAERLKGVDSTLKIQPAKLEDSAVYLCASSLVKRLDEQFFGPGTRLTVL.

The chain is built from TRBV10-2 and TRBJ1-5; no firm D call. In germline, CDR1 is WSHSY, CDR2 SAAADI. The V and J ends lost 4 bases and 0 bases respectively, with 13 bases between them. There are 16 residues in the CDR3. In DNA form, the CDR3 reads TGCGCCAGCAGTGTGTCATCGCTAAATAGCAATCAGCCCCAGCATTTT. Translation gives CASSVSSLNSNQPQHF.

The rearrangement uses TRBV11-3 and TRBJ1-3; D gene uncertain. The CDR3 loop spans 14 amino acids. V gave up 5 bases and J gave up 0 bases, with 8 bases separating them. Looked up from germline, CDR1 is SGHNT and CDR2 is YENEEA. The CDR3 region is CASSRTRSGNTIYF. The CDR3 nucleotides read TGTGCCAGCAGCCGCACACGCTCTGGAAACACCATATATTTT.

The chain couples TRBV7-9 to TRBJ2-7, with D possibly being TRBD1 (5 bases). Germline loops: CDR1 SEHNR, CDR2 FQNEAQ (reference sequence). The CDR3 runs to 12 residues. Trimming removed 1 base from V and 12 bases from J, with 13 bases in between. CDR3 nucleotide sequence: TGTGCCAGCAGCTTAGACCAGGGCCCACGGTACTTC. Translating it yields CASSLDQGPRYF.

This clone was counted a single time. This CDR3 is also generated by other DNA sequences in the sample. The chain carries TRBV12-5 and TRBJ1-1, with TRBD1 matching over 7 bases. V shed 1 base, J shed 0 bases, and the junction held 2 bases outside the gene matches. CDR1 is LGHNT, CDR2 FRNRAP, per germline. This CDR3 is 15 amino acids long. This chain's CDR3 is CASGLGQGMNTEAFF. The CDR3 DNA reads as TGTGCTAGTGGTTTGGGACAGGGCATGAACACTGAAGCTTTCTTT.

Comment on this clone: Sequence at one end of the junction differs from germline and may be a read error. The V gene is TRBV16, the J gene TRBJ1-5, with 9 positions matching TRBD1. Germline V lookup: CDR1 KGHSY, CDR2 FQNENV. The CDR3 is 15 residues long. The CDR3 DNA sequence: TGTGCTAGCAGCCCTACCGGGACAGGGTATCAGCCCCAGCATTTT. The encoded protein is CASSPTGTGYQPQHF. The full variable domain, rest sourced from reference TRBV16 and TRBJ1-5, is GEEVAQTPKHLVRGEGQKAKLYCAPIKGHSYVFWYQQVLKNEFKFLISFQNENVFDETGMPKERFSAKCLPNSPCSLEIQATKLEDSAVYFCASSPTGTGYQPQHFGDGTRLSIL.

This chain's CDR3 is CASSLSRVGETQYF. The CDR3 nucleotides are TGTGCCAGCAGCTTGTCACGGGTAGGCGAGACCCAGTACTTC. The J gene is TRBJ2-5, the V gene TRBV11-2; D gene uncertain. Germline V gives CDR1 SGHAT, CDR2 FQNNGV. The CDR3 totals 14 residues. V lost 3 bases to trimming and J lost 5 bases, with 13 bases between them.

This chain joins TRBV6-1 and TRBJ2-2; 8 bases align to TRBD2. The CDR3 has 15 amino acids. Germline trimming cut 3 bases from V and 4 bases from J; bases unmatched to any gene: 4. The V gene's germline CDR1 is MNHNS and CDR2 SASEGT. CDR3 sequence: CASSEGLVVTGELFF. DNA for the CDR3: TGTGCCAGCAGTGAGGGACTAGTTGTCACCGGGGAGCTGTTTTTT.

A single count supports this clone. The V gene is TRBV6-4, the J gene TRBJ1-1; 7 bases map to TRBD1. The trim removed 9 bases at V and 7 bases at J, leaving 8 bases unmatched. The CDR3 sequence is 12 residues long. Germline CDR1 and CDR2: MRHNA and SNTAGT. This CDR3 reads CARAVDRDEAFF. The DNA of the CDR3 is TGTGCCAGGGCGGTCGACAGGGATGAAGCTTTCTTT.

The J gene is TRBJ2-7, the V gene TRBV5-1; 12 positions agree with TRBD2. V shed 0 bases, J shed 7 bases, and the junction held 5 bases outside the gene matches. This CDR3 spans 15 amino acids. Germline V lookup: CDR1 SGHRS, CDR2 YFSETQ. CDR3 sequence reads: CASSLGTSGTYEQYF. For the CDR3, the DNA is TGCGCCAGCAGCTTGGGGACTAGCGGGACGTATGAGCAGTACTTC.